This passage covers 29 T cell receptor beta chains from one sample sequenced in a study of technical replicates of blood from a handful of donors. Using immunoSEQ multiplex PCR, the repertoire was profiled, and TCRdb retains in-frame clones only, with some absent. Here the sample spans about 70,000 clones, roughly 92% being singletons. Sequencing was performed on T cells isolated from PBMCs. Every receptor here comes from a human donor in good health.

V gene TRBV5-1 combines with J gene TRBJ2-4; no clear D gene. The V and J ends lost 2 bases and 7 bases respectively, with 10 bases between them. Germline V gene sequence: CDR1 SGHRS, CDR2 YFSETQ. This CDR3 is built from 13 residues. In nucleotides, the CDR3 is TGCGCCAGCAGCTTAAGCAGGAACAACATTCAGTACTTC. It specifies CASSLSRNNIQYF.

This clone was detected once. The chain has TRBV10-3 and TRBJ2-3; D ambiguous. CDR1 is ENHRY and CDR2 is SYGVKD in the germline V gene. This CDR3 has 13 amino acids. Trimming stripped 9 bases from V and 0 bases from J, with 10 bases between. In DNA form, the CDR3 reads TGTGCCATTCTTGAGTACAGCACAGATACGCAGTATTTT. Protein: CAILEYSTDTQYF.

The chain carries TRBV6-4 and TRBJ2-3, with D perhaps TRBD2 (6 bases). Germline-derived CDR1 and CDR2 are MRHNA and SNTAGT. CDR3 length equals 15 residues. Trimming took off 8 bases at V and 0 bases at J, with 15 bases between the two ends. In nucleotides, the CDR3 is TGTGCCAGCTCTCAGACTAGAACTAGCACAGATACGCAGTATTTT. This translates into CASSQTRTSTDTQYF.

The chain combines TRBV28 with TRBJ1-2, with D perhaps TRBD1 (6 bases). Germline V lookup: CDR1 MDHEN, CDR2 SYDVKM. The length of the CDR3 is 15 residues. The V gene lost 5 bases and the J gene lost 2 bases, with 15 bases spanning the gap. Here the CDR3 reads CASSHPGQKNYGYTF. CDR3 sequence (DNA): TGTGCCAGCAGTCACCCTGGACAGAAAAACTATGGCTACACCTTC.

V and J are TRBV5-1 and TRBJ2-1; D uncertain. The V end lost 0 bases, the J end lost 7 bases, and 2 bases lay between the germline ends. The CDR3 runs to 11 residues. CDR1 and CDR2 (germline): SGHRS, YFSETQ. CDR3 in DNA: TGCGCCAGCAGCTTGGCAAATGAGCAGTTCTTC. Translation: CASSLANEQFF.

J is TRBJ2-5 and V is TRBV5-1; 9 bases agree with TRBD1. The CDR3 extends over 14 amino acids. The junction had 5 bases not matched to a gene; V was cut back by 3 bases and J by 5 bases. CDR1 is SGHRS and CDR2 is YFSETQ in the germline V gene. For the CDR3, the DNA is TGCGCCAGCAGCTCTACAGGGGGCGCCGAGACCCAGTACTTC. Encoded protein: CASSSTGGAETQYF.

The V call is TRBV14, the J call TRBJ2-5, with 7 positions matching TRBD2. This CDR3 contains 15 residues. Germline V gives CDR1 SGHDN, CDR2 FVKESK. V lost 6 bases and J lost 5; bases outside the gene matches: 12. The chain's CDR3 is CASRGGRQRVETQYF. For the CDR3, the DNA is TGTGCCAGCAGGGGCGGGAGACAAAGGGTGGAGACCCAGTACTTC.

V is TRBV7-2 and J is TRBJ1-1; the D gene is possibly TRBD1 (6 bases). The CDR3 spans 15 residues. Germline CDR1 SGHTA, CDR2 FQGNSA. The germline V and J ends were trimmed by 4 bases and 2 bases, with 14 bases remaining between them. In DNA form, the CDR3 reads TGTGCCAGCAGCTCCTACAGGGCCTCCAACACTGAAGCTTTCTTT. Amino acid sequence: CASSSYRASNTEAFF.

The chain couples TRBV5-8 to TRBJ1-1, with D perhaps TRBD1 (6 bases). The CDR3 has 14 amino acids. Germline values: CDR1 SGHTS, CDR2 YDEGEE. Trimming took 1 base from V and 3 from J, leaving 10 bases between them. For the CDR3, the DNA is TGTGCCAGCAGCTTGTTCGGACAGCACACTGAAGCTTTCTTT. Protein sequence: CASSLFGQHTEAFF.

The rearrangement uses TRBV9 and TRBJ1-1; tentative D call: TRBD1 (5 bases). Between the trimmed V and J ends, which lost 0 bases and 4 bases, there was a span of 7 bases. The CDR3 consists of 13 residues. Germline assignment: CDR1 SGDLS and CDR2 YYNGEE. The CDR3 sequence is CASSVEDTTEAFF. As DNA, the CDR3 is TGTGCCAGCAGCGTAGAGGACACCACTGAAGCTTTCTTT.

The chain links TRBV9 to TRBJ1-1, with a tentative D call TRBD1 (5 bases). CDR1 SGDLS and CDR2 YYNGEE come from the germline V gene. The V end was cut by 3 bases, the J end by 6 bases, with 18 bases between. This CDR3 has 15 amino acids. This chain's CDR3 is CASSESPRGMSEAFF. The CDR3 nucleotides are TGTGCCAGCAGCGAGTCACCCCGGGGGATGTCTGAAGCTTTCTTT.

DNA of the CDR3: TGTGCCAGCAGCAAGGGACTAGATTATGGAGAGACCCAGTACTTC. The encoded protein is CASSKGLDYGETQYF. The chain employs TRBV7-3 and TRBJ2-5; 8 bases line up with TRBD2. V shed 5 bases, J shed 4 bases, and the junction held 9 bases outside the gene matches. There are 15 residues in the CDR3. Germline lookup yields CDR1 SGHTA and CDR2 FQGTGA.

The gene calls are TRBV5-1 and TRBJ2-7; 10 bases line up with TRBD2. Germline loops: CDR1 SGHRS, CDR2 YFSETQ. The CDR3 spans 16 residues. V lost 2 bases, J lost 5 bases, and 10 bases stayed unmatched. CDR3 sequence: CASSFSSSGSAHEQYF. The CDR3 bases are TGCGCCAGCAGCTTCTCTTCTAGCGGGAGCGCCCACGAGCAGTACTTC.

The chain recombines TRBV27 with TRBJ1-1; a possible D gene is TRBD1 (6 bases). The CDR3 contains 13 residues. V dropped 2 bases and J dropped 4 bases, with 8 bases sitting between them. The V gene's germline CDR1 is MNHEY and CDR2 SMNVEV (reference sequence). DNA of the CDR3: TGTGCCAGCAGTTTAGGGGGGGCCACTGAAGCTTTCTTT. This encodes CASSLGGATEAFF.

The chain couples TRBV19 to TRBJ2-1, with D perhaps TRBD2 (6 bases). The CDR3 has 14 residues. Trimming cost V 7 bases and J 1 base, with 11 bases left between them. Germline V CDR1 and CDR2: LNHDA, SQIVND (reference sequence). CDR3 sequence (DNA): TGTGCCAGTACGGAGGGTAGGTCCTACAATGAGCAGTTCTTC. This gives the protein CASTEGRSYNEQFF.

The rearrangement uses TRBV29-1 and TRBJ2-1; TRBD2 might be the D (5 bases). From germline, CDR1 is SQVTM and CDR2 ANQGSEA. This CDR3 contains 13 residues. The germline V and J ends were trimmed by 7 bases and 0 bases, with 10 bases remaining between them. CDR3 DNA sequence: TGCAGCGCGGACTCGAGCTCCTACAATGAGCAGTTCTTC. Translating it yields CSADSSSYNEQFF.

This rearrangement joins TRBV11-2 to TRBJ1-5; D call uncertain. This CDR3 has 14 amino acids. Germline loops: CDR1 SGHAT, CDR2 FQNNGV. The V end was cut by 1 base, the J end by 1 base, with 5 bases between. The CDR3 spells CASSLVGSNQPQHF. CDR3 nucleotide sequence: TGTGCCAGCAGCTTAGTTGGCAGCAATCAGCCCCAGCATTTT.

The CDR3 nucleotides are TGTGCCAGCAGTGAGGCAGGGGGATCCTATGGCTACACCTTC. This codes for CASSEAGGSYGYTF. J is TRBJ1-2 and V is TRBV2; 7 bases align to TRBD1. V gave up 3 bases and J gave up 4 bases; unmatched junction bases: 5. Germline CDR1 reads SNHLY; CDR2 reads FYNNEI. This CDR3 has 14 amino acids.

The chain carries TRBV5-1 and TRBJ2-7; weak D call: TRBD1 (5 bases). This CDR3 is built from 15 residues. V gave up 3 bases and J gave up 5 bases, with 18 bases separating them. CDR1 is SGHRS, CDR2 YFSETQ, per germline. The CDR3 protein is CASSSDDRIIDEQYF. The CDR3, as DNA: TGCGCCAGCAGCTCGGACGACAGAATAATCGACGAGCAGTACTTC.

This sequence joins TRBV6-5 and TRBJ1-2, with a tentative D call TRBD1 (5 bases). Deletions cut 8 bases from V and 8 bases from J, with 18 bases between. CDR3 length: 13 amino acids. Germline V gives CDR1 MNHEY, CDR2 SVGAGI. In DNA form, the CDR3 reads TGTGCCAGCGGGGGGGGAGGGGTTGAAGGCTACACCTTC. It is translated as CASGGGGVEGYTF.

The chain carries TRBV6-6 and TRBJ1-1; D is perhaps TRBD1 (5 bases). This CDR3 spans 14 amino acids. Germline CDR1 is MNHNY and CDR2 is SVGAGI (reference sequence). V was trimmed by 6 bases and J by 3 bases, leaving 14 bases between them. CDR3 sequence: CASRQEASDTEAFF. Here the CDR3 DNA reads TGTGCCAGCAGACAGGAAGCTTCTGACACTGAAGCTTTCTTT.

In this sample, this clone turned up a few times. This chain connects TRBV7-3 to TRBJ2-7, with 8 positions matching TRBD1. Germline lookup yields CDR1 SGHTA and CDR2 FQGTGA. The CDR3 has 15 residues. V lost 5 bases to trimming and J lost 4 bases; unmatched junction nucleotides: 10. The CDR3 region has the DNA TGTGCCAGCAGCCCCGGACAGGGTTGGGGGTACGAGCAGTACTTC. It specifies CASSPGQGWGYEQYF.

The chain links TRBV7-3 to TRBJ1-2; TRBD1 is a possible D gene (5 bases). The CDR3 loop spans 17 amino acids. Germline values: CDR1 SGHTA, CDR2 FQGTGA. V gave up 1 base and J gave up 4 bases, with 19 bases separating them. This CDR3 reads CASSLMPPNTGSYGYTF. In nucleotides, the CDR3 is TGTGCCAGCAGCTTAATGCCCCCTAACACAGGCTCCTATGGCTACACCTTC.

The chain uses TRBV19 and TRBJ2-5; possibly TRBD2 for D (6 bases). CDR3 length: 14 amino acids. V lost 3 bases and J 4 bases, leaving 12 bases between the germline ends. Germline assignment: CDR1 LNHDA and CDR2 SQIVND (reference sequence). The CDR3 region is CASSMTGVRETQYF. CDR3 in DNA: TGTGCCAGTAGTATGACGGGGGTTCGAGAGACCCAGTACTTC.

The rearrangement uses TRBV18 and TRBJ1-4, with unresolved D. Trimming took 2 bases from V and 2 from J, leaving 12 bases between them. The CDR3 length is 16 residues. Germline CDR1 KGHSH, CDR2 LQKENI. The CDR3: CASSPVAGWTNEKLFF. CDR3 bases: TGTGCCAGCTCACCAGTCGCAGGATGGACTAATGAAAAACTGTTTTTT.

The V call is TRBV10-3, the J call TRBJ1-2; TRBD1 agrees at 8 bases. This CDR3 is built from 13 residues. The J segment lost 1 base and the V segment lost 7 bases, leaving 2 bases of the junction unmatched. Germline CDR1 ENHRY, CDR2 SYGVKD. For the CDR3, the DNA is TGTGCCATCAACAGGGGGGGTAACTATGGCTACACCTTC. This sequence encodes CAINRGGNYGYTF.

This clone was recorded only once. The CDR3 spells CASSPTGLSYNEQFF. CDR3 DNA: TGCGCCAGCAGCCCGACGGGACTCTCCTACAATGAGCAGTTCTTC. This rearrangement joins TRBV5-1 to TRBJ2-1; possible D gene TRBD2, 6 bases. This CDR3 is built from 15 residues. Germline CDR1 SGHRS, CDR2 YFSETQ. Between the trimmed V and J ends, which lost 4 bases and 0 bases, there was a span of 11 bases.

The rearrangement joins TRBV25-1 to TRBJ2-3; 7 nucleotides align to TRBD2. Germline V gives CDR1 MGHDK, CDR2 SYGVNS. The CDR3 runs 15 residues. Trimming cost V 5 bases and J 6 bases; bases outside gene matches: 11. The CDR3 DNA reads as TGTGCCAGCAGTAAAACAGGACTAGAGGGCGATACGCAGTATTTT. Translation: CASSKTGLEGDTQYF.

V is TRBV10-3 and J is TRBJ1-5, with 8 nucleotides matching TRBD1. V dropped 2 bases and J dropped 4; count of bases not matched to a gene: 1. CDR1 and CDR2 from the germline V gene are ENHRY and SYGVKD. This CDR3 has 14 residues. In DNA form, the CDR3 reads TGTGCCATCAGTGAGGGACAGGGTAATCAGCCCCAGCATTTT. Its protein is CAISEGQGNQPQHF.